This T cell receptor (beta chain) was identified during a study of blood T cell repertoires in COVID-19. For the study at large: The origin of the acute and convalescent COVID-19 samples was the United States, Italy and Spain. In each case, the material was cDNA or gDNA derived from T cells, B-cell-depleted T cells, or PBMCs.

The CDR3 is 15 residues long. Germline V CDR1 and CDR2: MNHEY, SVGAGI. Trimming took 2 bases from V and 6 from J, leaving 15 bases between them. In the authors' methods: The authors estimated nucleated cell counts from reference gene primer amplification. Profiled with immunoSEQ multiplex PCR; TCRdb holds only in-frame clones, not every one. V and J calls and clone size are those listed in that table; D and trimming were worked out from the DNA. The table shows about 340,000 clones, with about nine tenths occurring only once. This clone was seen only once. Followed over time, Seattle patients had been enrolled while infection was active.

The chain recombines TRBV6-5 with TRBJ2-3; a weak D match, TRBD2 (6 bases). This sequence was found in a woman in her sixties or seventies with COVID-19, enrolled during active disease. Sequencing was done on a sample of peripheral blood. The CDR3 coding sequence is TGTGCCAGCAGTTACCGGGACTTCTCCGCGGATACGCAGTATTTT. Amino acid sequence: CASSYRDFSADTQYF.